These 14 T cell receptor beta chains came from one sample sequenced in a study of CXCR3-negative and CXCR3-positive naive CD8 T cells. cDNA libraries for TRB were generated by 5' RACE incorporating UMI labels. Reprocessing the 5' RACE reads, TCRdb reports a single entry for every CDR3 protein and omits DNA. This table lists more than 45,000 distinct CDR3 sequences. The sample comprised naive CXCR3- CD8+ T cells from blood. Documented subset: CD45RO-CCR7+CD27+CD95- naive CD8+ T cells lacking CXCR3 (TNR3-). Receptor source: a human donor in good health. Some clones in this sample may be carry-over from other donors' samples.

V gene TRBV5-4 combines with J gene TRBJ2-1; TCRdb designates TRBD1, a call that cannot be tested without DNA. The V gene's germline CDR1 is SGHNT and CDR2 YYREEE (reference sequence). This CDR3 contains 14 residues. The CDR3 loop reads CASRGGQSPKEQFF.

The chain joins TRBV2 to TRBJ1-6. This CDR3 spans 12 amino acids. Germline V gene lookup returns CDR1 SNHLY and CDR2 FYNNEI. This CDR3 reads CASRDSKIPLHF.

V usage is TRBV4-3 and J usage is TRBJ2-1; the D call from TCRdb, TRBD2, cannot be confirmed without DNA. This CDR3 has 17 residues. CDR1 and CDR2 from the germline V gene are LGHNA and YSLEER. CDR3 region: CASGQAEAGSRDNEQFF.

The chain joins TRBV28 to TRBJ2-1. This CDR3 is built from 15 residues. Per the germline V gene, CDR1 is MDHEN and CDR2 is SYDVKM. This CDR3 reads CASSRTGASYNEQFF.

J is TRBJ2-1 and V is TRBV29-1; the D gene TCRdb calls, TRBD2, cannot be checked with no DNA. Germline assignment: CDR1 SQVTM and CDR2 ANQGSEA. The CDR3 consists of 16 residues. The CDR3 loop is CSVTVGLAGDMNEQFF.

The V call is TRBV21-1, the J call TRBJ2-7; TCRdb's assignment of TRBD2 cannot be checked, as there is no DNA. TRBV21-1 is noted as a pseudogene. The length of the CDR3 is 16 residues. This CDR3 reads CASSKAGTAGDYEQYF.

The rearrangement uses TRBV7-9 and TRBJ2-7. This CDR3 is built from 13 residues. The germline CDR1 and CDR2 sequences are SEHNR and FQNEAQ (reference sequence). This chain's CDR3 is CASSFHGAYEQYF.

This chain links TRBV28 with TRBJ1-5; checking the TCRdb D call of TRBD1 is not possible without DNA. The CDR3 consists of 15 residues. Looked up from germline, CDR1 is MDHEN and CDR2 is SYDVKM. The CDR3 region is CASSLSRAGNQPQHF.

Considering frequency, this clonotype is medium-sized. The chain couples TRBV14 to TRBJ2-5; TCRdb lists TRBD2, though no DNA is available to test this call. CDR1 is SGHDN and CDR2 is FVKESK in the germline V gene. This CDR3 has 16 residues. CDR3 loop: CASSQDVLGLQETQYF. Complete variable domain (other parts from reference TRBV14 and TRBJ2-5): EAGVTQFPSHSVIEKGQTVTLRCDPISGHDNLYWYRRVMGKEIKFLLHFVKESKQDESGMPNNRFLAERTGGTYSTLKVQPAELEDSGVYFCASSQDVLGLQETQYFGPGTRLLVL.

V usage is TRBV5-1 and J usage is TRBJ2-1. Germline V CDR1 and CDR2: SGHRS, YFSETQ. The CDR3 covers 13 residues. The CDR3 region is CASSSTGLDEQFF.

This chain links TRBV7-7 with TRBJ2-7; TCRdb picks TRBD1, but there is no DNA to check that call. The CDR3 totals 16 residues. Germline V CDR1 and CDR2: SSHAT, FNYEAQ (reference sequence). The CDR3: CASSYPGTPRNYEQYF.

The chain couples TRBV29-1 to TRBJ2-3; with no DNA, the TCRdb D assignment of TRBD1 cannot be verified. Germline-derived CDR1 and CDR2 are SQVTM and ANQGSEA. This CDR3 is built from 13 residues. The CDR3 loop is CSVEVRDTDTQYF.

The V gene is TRBV10-3, the J gene TRBJ2-1; as DNA is missing, the TRBD2 call by TCRdb cannot be tested. Germline V gene lookup returns CDR1 ENHRY and CDR2 SYGVKD. The CDR3 totals 15 residues. The CDR3 region is CAISERASPDNEQFF.

This chain joins TRBV5-1 and TRBJ2-7; the TRBD1 assignment by TCRdb is unverifiable without DNA. There are 16 residues in the CDR3. The germline V gene encodes CDR1 SGHRS and CDR2 YFSETQ. The CDR3 sequence is CASSLDPEGTNYEQYF. Based on the CDR3 plus reference TRBV5-1 and TRBJ2-7, the full variable domain is KAGVTQTPRYLIKTRGQQVTLSCSPISGHRSVSWYQQTPGQGLQFLFEYFSETQRNKGNFPGRFSGRQFSNSRSEMNVSTLELGDSALYLCASSLDPEGTNYEQYFGPGTRLTVT.